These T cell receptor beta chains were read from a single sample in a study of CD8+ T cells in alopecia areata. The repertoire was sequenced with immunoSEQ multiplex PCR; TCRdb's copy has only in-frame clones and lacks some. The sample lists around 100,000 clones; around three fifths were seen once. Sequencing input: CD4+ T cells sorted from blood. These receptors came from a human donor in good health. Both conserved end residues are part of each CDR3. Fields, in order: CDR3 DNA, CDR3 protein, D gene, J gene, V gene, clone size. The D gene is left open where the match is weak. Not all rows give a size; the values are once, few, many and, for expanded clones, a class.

TGCAGCGTTATAAACCCTGGCGCGAACACTGAAGCTTTCTTT | CSVINPGANTEAFF | - | TRBJ1-1 | TRBV29-1 | -
TGTGCCAGCAGCCAAGATACGGGGGGGTACCTCGTTTGGGGCCAGTACTTC | CASSQDTGGYLVWGQYF | TRBD2 | TRBJ2-5 | TRBV7-8 | -
TGTGCCAGCTTATCTAGCGGGGGGGCTAGCTACGAGCAGTACTTC | CASLSSGGASYEQYF | TRBD2 | TRBJ2-7 | TRBV28 | -
TGTGCCAGCAGCGGGGGACCCGCGCTTGAGCAGTACTTC | CASSGGPALEQYF | - | TRBJ2-7 | TRBV25-1 | -
TGTGCCGCAAGCCCGACAGGGGGAGATAGGACACCCCTCCACTTT | CAASPTGGDRTPLHF | TRBD1 | TRBJ1-6 | TRBV10-3 | -
TGTGCCAGCAGCTCCTGGGGCTCTGGGGCCAACGTCCTGACTTTC | CASSSWGSGANVLTF | - | TRBJ2-6 | TRBV6-5 | few
TGCGCCAGCAGCCAAGTCGGCCAGGGCAACTATGGCTACACCTTC | CASSQVGQGNYGYTF | - | TRBJ1-2 | TRBV4-1 | -
TGTGCCAGCAGCAACAGGGGATCCTATAATTCACCCCTCCACTTT | CASSNRGSYNSPLHF | TRBD1 | TRBJ1-6 | TRBV11-2 | -
TGTGCCAGCAGCCAAGATAAGGGTGGTGGGGGAACCCCCTACGAGCAGTACTTC | CASSQDKGGGGTPYEQYF | - | TRBJ2-7 | TRBV4-2 | -
TGTGCCAGCCAGGGACTAGCGGGGAACACCGGGGAGCTGTTTTTT | CASQGLAGNTGELFF | TRBD2 | TRBJ2-2 | TRBV2 | -
TGCAGCGTGGTGGGGACCCAACCCCCCCACGAGCAGTACTTC | CSVVGTQPPHEQYF | - | TRBJ2-7 | TRBV29-1 | -
TGTGCCACCAGCAGAGAAAAATCTGGAGCCGGAGAAGAGACCCAGTACTTC | CATSREKSGAGEETQYF | - | TRBJ2-5 | TRBV15 | -
TGTGCCAGCCGGGGGTTCCAGCGGGGGTCCCAGCAGTTCTTC | CASRGFQRGSQQFF | TRBD2 | TRBJ2-1 | TRBV6-5 | -
TGTGCCTGGAGTCTCACTACAGGGGGCCGTCGGGGCTACACCTTC | CAWSLTTGGRRGYTF | TRBD1 | TRBJ1-2 | TRBV30 | -
TGTGCCAGCAGCTTAGAAATAGCGGGGGGCTGGCGAACAGATACGCAGTATTTT | CASSLEIAGGWRTDTQYF | TRBD2 | TRBJ2-3 | TRBV7-2 | -
TGCAGCGTGGGGACCGTCGCAGGGGCCCAGTACTTC | CSVGTVAGAQYF | - | TRBJ2-5 | TRBV29-1 | -
TGTGCCAGCAGCGTAGATGTACAGGGGCAAGAGACCCAGTACTTC | CASSVDVQGQETQYF | TRBD1 | TRBJ2-5 | TRBV9 | -
TGTGCCTGGCGTGGAACAACTAATGAAAAACTGTTTTTT | CAWRGTTNEKLFF | - | TRBJ1-4 | TRBV30 | few
TGTGCCTGGATGTGGACTACCCATAGCACAGATACGCAGTATTTT | CAWMWTTHSTDTQYF | - | TRBJ2-3 | TRBV30 | -
TGTGCCAGCAGCGGGGCCCCGAACACTGAAGCTTTCTTT | CASSGAPNTEAFF | - | TRBJ1-1 | TRBV9 | few
TGTGCCAGCATGGCTTACAATGAGCAGTTCTTC | CASMAYNEQFF | - | TRBJ2-1 | TRBV25-1 | -
TGTGCCAGCAGCTCGACTAGCGGCGGCACAGATACGCAGTATTTT | CASSSTSGGTDTQYF | TRBD2 | TRBJ2-3 | TRBV9 | -
TGTGCCAGCTCCACCGGGCCCTCCTACGAGCAGTACTTC | CASSTGPSYEQYF | - | TRBJ2-7 | TRBV25-1 | -
TGTGCCAGCAGCCCAGGTGCGGAATTCTACGAGCAGTACTTC | CASSPGAEFYEQYF | - | TRBJ2-7 | TRBV7-9 | -
TGTGCCAGCAGCCCTAGCGGGGACGGCACAGATACGCAGTATTTT | CASSPSGDGTDTQYF | TRBD2 | TRBJ2-3 | TRBV11-1 | -
TGTGCCAGCAGTGAAACTCGGGTACGCACAGATACGCAGTATTTT | CASSETRVRTDTQYF | - | TRBJ2-3 | TRBV2 | -
TGCGCCAGCAGCGGAACTAGCGGGGGCCCCCGGACCGGGGAGCTGTTTTTT | CASSGTSGGPRTGELFF | TRBD2 | TRBJ2-2 | TRBV5-1 | -
TGCAGCGGATCCCACAGGGGAGACGCTGAAGCTTTCTTT | CSGSHRGDAEAFF | TRBD1 | TRBJ1-1 | TRBV29-1 | -
TGCAGCGATCGGGGGGGAAATGAAAAACTGTTTTTT | CSDRGGNEKLFF | - | TRBJ1-4 | TRBV29-1 | -
TGTGCCAGTAGTACAATGGACGGTAATAATTCACCCCCCCACTTT | CASSTMDGNNSPPHF | - | TRBJ1-6 | TRBV19 | -
TGCAGCGTTGATCCAGGAACCTCTGGAAACACCATATATTTT | CSVDPGTSGNTIYF | - | TRBJ1-3 | TRBV29-1 | -
TGTGCCAGCAGCCCTACGTCACCGGGGATAAACTATGGCTACACCTTC | CASSPTSPGINYGYTF | - | TRBJ1-2 | TRBV7-9 | -
TGCGCCAGCAGCTTGTCGTCCGGACAGGGTCAAGAGACCCAGTACTTC | CASSLSSGQGQETQYF | TRBD1 | TRBJ2-5 | TRBV5-1 | few
TGCGCCAGCAGTCACCCTTCTACACCCCTCCACTTT | CASSHPSTPLHF | - | TRBJ1-6 | TRBV23-1 | -
TGCAGCGCGTGGAGCAACGGTTACTACGAGCAGTACTTC | CSAWSNGYYEQYF | - | TRBJ2-7 | TRBV29-1 | -
TGTGCCTGGAAGATCCGGGAACTTACCGGGGAGCTGTTTTTT | CAWKIRELTGELFF | - | TRBJ2-2 | TRBV30 | -
TGCAGTGGGGGCCTATACAATGAGCAGTTCTTC | CSGGLYNEQFF | - | TRBJ2-1 | TRBV29-1 | -
TGTGCCAGCAGTGGAAGAGCGGGGGGAGTGAATGAGCAGTTCTTC | CASSGRAGGVNEQFF | TRBD2 | TRBJ2-1 | TRBV6-5 | -